These 20 T cell receptor beta chains originate from one sample sequenced in a study of blood T cells in healthy people across ages. Primers used in a second PCR of roughly 6 to 11 cycles were a sample-barcoded 5' primer and a J-beta primer mix. TCRdb redid the calling of the 5' RACE reads with MiXCR, one entry per CDR3 protein. The table shows approximately 810,000 distinct CDR3 sequences, with more than 25% occurring only once. The sequenced material came from blood. These receptors came from a woman aged 80 or over in good health.

This clonotype showed up just a few times. The chain carries TRBV20-1 and TRBJ2-2; D is ambiguous. Germline loops: CDR1 DFQATT, CDR2 SNEGSKA (reference sequence). Trimming pared 6 bases from V and 9 bases from J, leaving 11 bases between. CDR3 size: 11 residues. CDR3 amino acids: CSALRARELFF. As DNA, the CDR3 is TGCAGTGCCCTTCGGGCGAGGGAGCTGTTTTTT.

V usage is TRBV11-2 and J usage is TRBJ1-4; possibly TRBD1 for D (5 bases). The CDR3 is 13 amino acids. The V end was cut by 8 bases, the J end by 8 bases, with 15 bases between. Germline-derived CDR1 and CDR2 are SGHAT and FQNNGV. The CDR3 sequence is CASAGKVQEKLFF. The CDR3 coding sequence is TGTGCCAGCGCAGGGAAAGTTCAAGAAAAACTGTTTTTT.

This clonotype was seen more than once but under ten times. V and J are TRBV7-2 and TRBJ2-7, with TRBD2 matching 11 bases. This CDR3 is built from 18 residues. With 5 bases clipped from V and 3 bases from J, the junction kept 15 bases outside the gene matches. The germline V gene encodes CDR1 SGHTA and CDR2 FQGNSA. CDR3 amino acids: CASSPGALAGVFLYEQYF. CDR3 DNA sequence: TGTGCCAGCAGCCCCGGGGCACTAGCGGGAGTTTTCCTCTACGAGCAGTACTTC.

The rearrangement uses TRBV27 and TRBJ2-1; D uncertain. The germline V and J ends were trimmed by 7 bases and 0 bases, with 13 bases remaining between them. The CDR3 consists of 15 residues. Per germline, CDR1 MNHEY and CDR2 SMNVEV (reference sequence). For the CDR3, the DNA is TGTGCCAGCATCGCCTCGTGTTACTCCTACAATGAGCAGTTCTTC. Protein product: CASIASCYSYNEQFF.

This clonotype came up many times. CDR3: CASSLGGDLHGYTF. CDR3 DNA sequence: TGTGCCAGCAGCTTAGGGGGCGATCTCCATGGCTACACCTTC. The rearrangement links TRBV7-9 to TRBJ1-2, with TRBD1 as a possible D gene (5 bases). CDR3 length: 14 residues. CDR1 SEHNR and CDR2 FQNEAQ come from the germline V gene (reference sequence). Trimming took off 1 base at V and 6 bases at J, with 12 bases between the two ends.

In regard to this clonotype: Given a much more abundant clone one base away, this may be a read error. This chain uses TRBV5-6 with TRBJ1-5, with D perhaps matching TRBD1 (5 bases). The CDR3 covers 16 residues. From germline, CDR1 is SGHDT and CDR2 YYEEEE. V dropped 9 bases and J dropped 0 bases, with 19 bases sitting between them. The DNA of the CDR3 is TGTGCCAACGACGAGGGGTGTGTGTGTAGCAATCAGCCCCAGCATTTT. This sequence encodes CANDEGCVCSNQPQHF.

With respect to this clonotype: This may stem from a read error, because a much larger clone lies one nucleotide away. The chain joins TRBV29-1 to TRBJ1-2; 8 bases are shared with TRBD1. CDR3 length equals 11 residues. The ends lost 7 bases at V and 11 bases at J; junction bases unmatched: 9. Germline assignment: CDR1 SQVTM and CDR2 ANQGSEA. The CDR3 coding sequence is TGCAGCGCTGGACAGGGTACGGGGTACACCTTC. It translates to CSAGQGTGYTF.

CDR3 in amino acids: CASSEVGTGSFPTYEQYF. CDR3 DNA: TGTGCCAGCAGTGAAGTGGGTACAGGGTCCTTCCCTACCTACGAGCAGTACTTC. The chain is built from TRBV6-1 and TRBJ2-4; D might be TRBD1 (6 bases). The J call may be incorrect, as the DNA end agrees better with TRBJ2-7. The CDR3 has 18 amino acids. Germline-derived CDR1 and CDR2 are MNHNS and SASEGT.

Concerning this clonotype itself: Compared with germline, one end of the junction differs, possibly owing to a read error. The genes are TRBV12-3 or TRBV12-4 and TRBJ2-3; 15 nucleotides agree with TRBD2. This CDR3 spans 18 amino acids. CDR3 sequence (DNA): TGTACCAGCAGTTTTGGACTAGCGGGGGGGATAAGTGTTGGTACGCAGTATTTT. Encoded protein: CTSSFGLAGGISVGTQYF.

This clonotype was observed at least ten times. V gene TRBV29-1 combines with J gene TRBJ1-2; 7 positions agree with TRBD1. The CDR3 contains 12 residues. The germline CDR1 and CDR2 sequences are SQVTM and ANQGSEA. V was pared by 4 bases and J by 8 bases, with 7 bases of the junction left unmatched. The CDR3 DNA is TGCAGCGTTGGACAGGGCGGGAAGGGCTACACCTTC. Its translation: CSVGQGGKGYTF.

Note on this clonotype: A much bigger clone sits one base away, suggesting this may be a read error. This sequence joins TRBV12-3 or TRBV12-4 and TRBJ2-3; the D is unclear. The CDR3 runs to 12 residues. The chain's CDR3 is CASGRNTDAQYF. The CDR3 DNA is TGTGCCAGCGGACGGAACACAGATGCGCAGTATTTT.

Worth noting for this clonotype: A read error may be the cause here, since a much bigger clone is one base away. The genes are TRBV28 and TRBJ2-7; 8 bases are a match to TRBD1. The germline V gene encodes CDR1 MDHEN and CDR2 SYDVKM. The CDR3 has 15 residues. The CDR3 DNA reads as TGTGCCTGCAGTTCGCCGGGACAGGAGTCCTACGAGCAGTACTTC. Amino acids: CACSSPGQESYEQYF. The full variable domain, with the rest looked up from reference TRBV28 and TRBJ2-7, is DVKVTQSSRYLVKRTGEKVFLECVQDMDHENMFWYRQDPGLGLRLIYFSYDVKMKEKGDIPEGYSVSREKKERFSLILESASTNQTSMYLCACSSPGQESYEQYFGPGTRLTVT.

This clonotype was observed many times. This sequence joins TRBV7-9 and TRBJ1-2; D not certain. There are 12 residues in the CDR3. Germline values: CDR1 SEHNR, CDR2 FQNEAQ (reference sequence). With 5 bases removed from V and 8 bases from J, the gap between germline ends came to 12 bases. CDR3 protein: CASSPVMWGYTF. CDR3 bases: TGTGCCAGCAGCCCTGTGATGTGGGGCTACACCTTC.

The V call is TRBV12-3 or TRBV12-4, the J call TRBJ1-2, with a weak D call TRBD1 (5 bases). The CDR3 is 12 amino acids. Trimming pared 5 bases from V and 8 bases from J, leaving 12 bases between. The CDR3 reads CASSRGGGGYTF. The DNA for the CDR3 is TGTGCCAGCAGTCGGGGGGGAGGCGGCTACACCTTC.

Many counts were recorded for this clonotype. The chain carries TRBV11-2 and TRBJ1-2; TRBD1 is a possible D gene (5 bases). The CDR3 contains 13 residues. Germline CDR1 SGHAT, CDR2 FQNNGV. V shed 2 bases and J shed 8 bases, with 12 bases lying between them. CDR3 amino acids: CASSLNGARGYTF. In nucleotides, the CDR3 is TGTGCCAGCAGCTTAAACGGGGCTCGCGGCTACACCTTC.

The table lists this clonotype with many counts. This chain links TRBV7-6 with TRBJ1-6; no clear D gene. CDR1 and CDR2 from the germline V gene are SGHVS and FNYEAQ. V was clipped by 1 base and J by 9 bases, with 7 bases between them. CDR3 length equals 13 residues. CDR3 DNA sequence: TGTGCCAGCAGCTTAGAAGCCGCTTCACCCCTCCACTTT. It translates to CASSLEAASPLHF.

This clonotype was detected a few times. With a much larger clone just one base away, this may be a read error. The gene calls are TRBV28 and TRBJ2-4; 10 bases agree with TRBD1. The junction had 12 bases not matched to a gene; V was cut back by 6 bases and J by 13 bases. This CDR3 region has 14 residues. Germline V gives CDR1 MDHEN, CDR2 SYDVKM. CDR3 residues: CASRWTGGGEKQYF. The CDR3 bases are TGTGCCAGCAGGTGGACAGGGGGAGGGGAAAAGCAGTACTTC.

V gene TRBV29-1 combines with J gene TRBJ2-3; TRBD1 matches at 8 bases. With V trimmed by 6 bases and J by 0 bases, 5 bases remained unmatched. Germline V CDR1 and CDR2: SQVTM, ANQGSEA. This CDR3 has 14 amino acids. The CDR3 here is CSVPRTGSTDTQYF. The CDR3, as DNA: TGCAGCGTCCCCCGGACAGGGAGCACAGATACGCAGTATTTT.

This clonotype was found a few times. The gene calls are TRBV6-2 or TRBV6-3 and TRBJ2-7; tentatively, D is TRBD1 or TRBD2 (5 bases each). The ends were cut back, 6 bases at V and 9 bases at J, with 12 bases in the middle. The germline V gene has CDR1 MNHEY and CDR2 SVGEGT. The CDR3 is 11 residues long. CDR3 loop: CASSRVGRQYF. CDR3 nucleotides: TGTGCCAGCAGCAGGGTAGGGAGGCAGTACTTC.

This clonotype was seen at least ten times. The chain uses TRBV29-1 and TRBJ2-3, with D perhaps matching TRBD2 (5 bases). The CDR3 is made up of 12 amino acids. Looked up from germline, CDR1 is SQVTM and CDR2 is ANQGSEA. As DNA, the CDR3 is TGCACCGGGGTCCAGCAATCAGATACGCAGTATTTT. Encoded protein: CTGVQQSDTQYF.